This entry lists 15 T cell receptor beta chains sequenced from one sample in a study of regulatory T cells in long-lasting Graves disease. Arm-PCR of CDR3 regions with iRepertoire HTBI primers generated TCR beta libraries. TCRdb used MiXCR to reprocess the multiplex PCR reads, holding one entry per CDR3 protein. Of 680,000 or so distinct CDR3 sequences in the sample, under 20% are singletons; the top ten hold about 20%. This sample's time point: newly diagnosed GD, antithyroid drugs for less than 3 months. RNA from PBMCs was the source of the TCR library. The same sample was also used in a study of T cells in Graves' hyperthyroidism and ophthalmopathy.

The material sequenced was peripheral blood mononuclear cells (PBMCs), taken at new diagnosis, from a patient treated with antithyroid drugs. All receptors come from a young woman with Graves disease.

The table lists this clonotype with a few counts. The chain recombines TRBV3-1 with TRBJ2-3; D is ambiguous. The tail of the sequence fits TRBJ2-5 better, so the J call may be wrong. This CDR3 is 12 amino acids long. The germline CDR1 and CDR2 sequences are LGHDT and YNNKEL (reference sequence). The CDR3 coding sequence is TGTGCCAGCAGCCAAGATCGAAGGGCCCAGTACTTC. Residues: CASSQDRRAQYF.

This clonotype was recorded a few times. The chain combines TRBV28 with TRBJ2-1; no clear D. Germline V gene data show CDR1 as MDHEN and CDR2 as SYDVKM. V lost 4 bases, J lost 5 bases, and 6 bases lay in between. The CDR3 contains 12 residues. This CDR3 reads CASSSYNNEQFF. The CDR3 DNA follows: TGTGCCAGCAGTTCGTATAACAATGAGCAGTTCTTC.

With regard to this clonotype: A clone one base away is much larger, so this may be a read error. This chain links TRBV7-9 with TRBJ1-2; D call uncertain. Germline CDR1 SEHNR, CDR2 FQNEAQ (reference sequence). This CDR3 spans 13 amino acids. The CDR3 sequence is CASSPDPNYSYTF. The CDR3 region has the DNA TGTGCCAGCAGCCCAGATCCTAACTATAGCTACACCTTC.

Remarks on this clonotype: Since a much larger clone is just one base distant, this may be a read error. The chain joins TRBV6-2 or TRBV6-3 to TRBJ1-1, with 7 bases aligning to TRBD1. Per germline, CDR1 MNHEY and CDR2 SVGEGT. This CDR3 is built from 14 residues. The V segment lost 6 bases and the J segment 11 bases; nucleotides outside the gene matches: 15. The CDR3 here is CASRRQGSSNGAFF. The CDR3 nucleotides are TGTGCCAGCAGGAGACAGGGAAGCTCGAACGGGGCTTTCTTT.

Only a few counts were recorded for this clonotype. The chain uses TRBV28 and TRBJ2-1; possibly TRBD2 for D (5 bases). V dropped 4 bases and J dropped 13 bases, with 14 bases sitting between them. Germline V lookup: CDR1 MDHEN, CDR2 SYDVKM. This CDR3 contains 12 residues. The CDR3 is CASSWGALSQFF. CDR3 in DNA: TGTGCCAGCAGTTGGGGAGCCTTGTCCCAGTTCTTC.

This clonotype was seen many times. The CDR3 region has the DNA TGCAGTGCTAGTTCTGGACAGGGCCTAGATGGCTACACCTTC. Its protein product is CSASSGQGLDGYTF. This chain uses TRBV20-1 with TRBJ1-2, with 8 bases fitting TRBD1. The V segment lost 3 bases and the J segment 6 bases; nucleotides outside the gene matches: 9. The V gene's germline CDR1 is DFQATT and CDR2 SNEGSKA (reference sequence). There are 14 residues in the CDR3.

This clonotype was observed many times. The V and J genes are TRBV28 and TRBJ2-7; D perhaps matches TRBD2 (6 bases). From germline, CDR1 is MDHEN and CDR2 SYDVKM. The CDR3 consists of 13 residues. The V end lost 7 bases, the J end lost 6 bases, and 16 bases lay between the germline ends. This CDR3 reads CASNERAIGEQYF. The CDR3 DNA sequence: TGTGCCAGCAACGAGCGGGCTATCGGCGAGCAGTACTTC.

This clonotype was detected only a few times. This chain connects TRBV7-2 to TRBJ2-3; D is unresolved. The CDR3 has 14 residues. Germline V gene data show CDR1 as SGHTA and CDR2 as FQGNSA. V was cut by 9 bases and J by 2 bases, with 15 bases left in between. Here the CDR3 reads CASRSAPNTDTQYF. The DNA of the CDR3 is TGTGCCAGTCGATCAGCTCCCAACACAGATACGCAGTATTTT. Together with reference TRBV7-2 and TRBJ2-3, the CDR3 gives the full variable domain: GAGVSQSPSNKVTEKGKDVELRCDPISGHTALYWYRQSLGQGLEFLIYFQGNSAPDKSGLPSDRFSAERTGGSVSTLTIQRTQQEDSAVYLCASRSAPNTDTQYFGPGTRLTVL.

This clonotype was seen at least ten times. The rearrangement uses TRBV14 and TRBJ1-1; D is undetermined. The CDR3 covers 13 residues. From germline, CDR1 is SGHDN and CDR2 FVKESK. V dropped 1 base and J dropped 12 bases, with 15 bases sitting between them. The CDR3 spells CASSQAGKLKTFF. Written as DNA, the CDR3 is TGTGCCAGCAGCCAAGCTGGCAAATTGAAGACTTTCTTT.

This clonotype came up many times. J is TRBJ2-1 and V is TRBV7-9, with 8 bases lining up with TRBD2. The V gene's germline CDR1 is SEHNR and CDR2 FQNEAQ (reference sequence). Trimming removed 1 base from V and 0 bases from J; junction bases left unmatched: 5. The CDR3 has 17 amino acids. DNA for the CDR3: TGTGCCAGCAGCTTAGGAGGACTAGCCATCTCCTACAATGAGCAGTTCTTC. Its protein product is CASSLGGLAISYNEQFF.

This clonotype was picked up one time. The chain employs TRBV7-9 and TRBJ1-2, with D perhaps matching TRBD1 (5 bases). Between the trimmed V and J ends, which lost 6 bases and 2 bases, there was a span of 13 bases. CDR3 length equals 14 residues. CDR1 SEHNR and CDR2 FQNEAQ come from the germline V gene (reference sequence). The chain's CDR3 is CASRGFDSNYGYTF. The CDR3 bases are TGTGCCAGCAGGGGATTTGACAGCAACTATGGCTACACCTTC.

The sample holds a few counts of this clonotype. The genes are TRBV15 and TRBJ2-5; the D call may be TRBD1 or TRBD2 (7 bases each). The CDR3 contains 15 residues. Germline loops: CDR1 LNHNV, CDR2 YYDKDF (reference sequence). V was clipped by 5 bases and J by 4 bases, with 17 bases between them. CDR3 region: CATSWGEGARETQYF. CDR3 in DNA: TGTGCCACCAGCTGGGGGGAGGGGGCCCGAGAGACCCAGTACTTC.

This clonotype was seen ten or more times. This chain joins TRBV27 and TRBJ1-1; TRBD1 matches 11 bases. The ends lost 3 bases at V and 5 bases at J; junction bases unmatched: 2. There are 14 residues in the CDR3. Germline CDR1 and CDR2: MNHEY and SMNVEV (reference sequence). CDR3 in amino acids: CASSFGTGGTEAFF. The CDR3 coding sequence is TGTGCCAGCAGTTTCGGGACAGGGGGGACTGAAGCTTTCTTT.

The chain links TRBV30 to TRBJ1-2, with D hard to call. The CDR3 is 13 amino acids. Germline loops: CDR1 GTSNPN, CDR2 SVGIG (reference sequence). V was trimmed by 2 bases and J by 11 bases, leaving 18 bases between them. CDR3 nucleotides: TGTGCCTGGAGTCCCCAATCCGGGCTCAAATACACCTTC. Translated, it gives CAWSPQSGLKYTF.

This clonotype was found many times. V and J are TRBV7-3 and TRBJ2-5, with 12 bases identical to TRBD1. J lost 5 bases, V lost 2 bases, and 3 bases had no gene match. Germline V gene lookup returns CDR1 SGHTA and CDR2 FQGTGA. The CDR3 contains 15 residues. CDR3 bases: TGTGCCAGCAGCTTAGGGACAGGGGGCCGGGAGACCCAGTACTTC. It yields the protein CASSLGTGGRETQYF. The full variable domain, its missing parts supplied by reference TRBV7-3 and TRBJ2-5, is GAGVSQTPSNKVTEKGKYVELRCDPISGHTALYWYRQSLGQGPEFLIYFQGTGAADDSGLPNDRFFAVRPEGSVSTLKIQRTERGDSAVYLCASSLGTGGRETQYFGPGTRLLVL.